This TCR beta chain was sequenced for a study of CD8+ T cells in alopecia areata. The length of the CDR3 is 15 residues. The V end lost 0 bases, the J end lost 8 bases, and 16 bases lay between the germline ends. Germline-derived CDR1 and CDR2 are GTSNPN and SVGIG (reference sequence). Sequencing relied on a cDNA template that was reverse transcribed from extracted RNA. Profiling relied on immunoSEQ multiplex PCR, and the TCRdb table lists in-frame clones only, not all of them. Among about 180,000 clones listed, 63% were seen once. This rearrangement joins TRBV30 to TRBJ1-4; D is possibly TRBD1 (6 bases). Specimen: CD4+ T cells sorted from blood, collected at week 0. This clonotype was obtained from a human donor with alopecia areata. For the CDR3, the DNA is TGTGCCTGGAGTGTACCTGACAGGTTTAACGAAAAACTGTTTTTT. This translates into CAWSVPDRFNEKLFF.